This section outlines one T cell receptor beta chain sequence together with its context. The target antigen is unknown. At one boundary the junction diverges from the germline segment, which might be a read error. These data belong to a study of blood T cells in healthy people across ages. Study-level results: Diversity estimates drawn from one million T cells were deemed underestimates.

Germline V gene lookup returns CDR1 SGHRS and CDR2 YFSETQ. The CDR3 extends over 15 amino acids. Every donor gave 8.5 to 10 milliliters of peripheral blood. Using a J-beta primer mix together with a sample-barcoded 5' primer, a second PCR was run for about 7 to 12 cycles. TCRdb passed the 5' RACE reads through MiXCR, listing each CDR3 protein once. Altogether fewer than 2,000,000 distinct CDR3 sequences are present, about 35% being singletons, with the ten largest covering approximately 10%. The V gene is TRBV5-1, the J gene TRBJ2-5; 7 bases map to TRBD1. The receptor was isolated from a woman younger than 45 in good health. Sequencing used blood. The CDR3 here is CTSSTRTGTEETQYF. The CDR3, as DNA: TGCACCAGCAGCACCAGAACCGGGACAGAAGAGACCCAGTACTTC.